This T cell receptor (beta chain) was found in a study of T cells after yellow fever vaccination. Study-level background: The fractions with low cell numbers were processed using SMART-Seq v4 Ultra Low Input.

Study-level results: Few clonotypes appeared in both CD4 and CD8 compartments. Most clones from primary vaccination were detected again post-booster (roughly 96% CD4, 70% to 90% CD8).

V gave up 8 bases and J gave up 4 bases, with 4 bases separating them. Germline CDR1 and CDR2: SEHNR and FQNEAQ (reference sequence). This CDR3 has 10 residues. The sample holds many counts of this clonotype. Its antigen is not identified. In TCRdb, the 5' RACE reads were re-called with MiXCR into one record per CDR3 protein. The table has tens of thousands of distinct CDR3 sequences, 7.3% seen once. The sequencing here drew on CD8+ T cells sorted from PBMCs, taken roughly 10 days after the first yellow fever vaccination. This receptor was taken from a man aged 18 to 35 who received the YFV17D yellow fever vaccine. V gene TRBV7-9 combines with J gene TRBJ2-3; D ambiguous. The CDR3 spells CASWADTQYF. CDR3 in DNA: TGTGCCAGCTGGGCAGATACGCAGTATTTT.